Shown below are 30 T cell receptor beta chains from a single sample sequenced in a study of blood T cell repertoires in COVID-19. Only in-frame clones appear in the TCRdb table, and some are missing; sequencing was by immunoSEQ multiplex PCR. The table lists some 200,000 clones, roughly 86% of them singletons, with around 2.6% in the top ten. The specimen was peripheral blood. The receptors shown here come from a man aged 35 to 55 with active or convalescent COVID-19.

This clone turned up a few times. The J gene is TRBJ1-6, the V gene TRBV6-2 or TRBV6-3, with no clear D. Trimming cost V 5 bases and J 10 bases, with 21 bases left between them. Per the germline V gene, CDR1 is MNHEY and CDR2 is SVGEGT. The CDR3 covers 16 residues. The CDR3 here is CASSLRSRERRSPLHF. The CDR3 region has the DNA TGTGCCAGCAGTCTAAGATCCCGGGAACGACGGTCACCCCTCCACTTT.

The rearrangement links TRBV10-3 to TRBJ1-2; TRBD1 aligns across 9 bases. The CDR3 is made up of 12 amino acids. J lost 5 bases, V lost 9 bases, and 4 bases had no gene match. CDR1 is ENHRY, CDR2 SYGVKD, per germline. This chain's CDR3 is CAIGTGNYGYTF. CDR3 sequence (DNA): TGTGCCATTGGGACAGGGAATTATGGCTACACCTTC.

The rearrangement links TRBV10-3 to TRBJ2-3; 11 bases are shared with TRBD2. Germline CDR1 and CDR2: ENHRY and SYGVKD. V lost 6 bases to trimming and J lost 6 bases; unmatched junction nucleotides: 8. This CDR3 spans 15 amino acids. CDR3: CAISGIAGGLDTQYF. CDR3 coding DNA: TGTGCCATCAGCGGAATAGCGGGGGGGCTCGATACGCAGTATTTT.

This chain connects TRBV5-5 to TRBJ1-4; tentative D call: TRBD1 (6 bases). Trimming took off 1 base at V and 0 bases at J, with 13 bases between the two ends. This CDR3 spans 17 amino acids. The germline gives CDR1 SGHKS, CDR2 YYEKEE (reference sequence). In DNA form, the CDR3 reads TGTGCCAGCAGCTTGAAGGGGGGGTTCGCAACTAATGAAAAACTGTTTTTT. It yields the protein CASSLKGGFATNEKLFF.

The chain couples TRBV7-9 to TRBJ2-7; maybe TRBD2 (6 bases). The CDR3 has 15 residues. From germline, CDR1 is SEHNR and CDR2 FQNEAQ (reference sequence). Trimming stripped 5 bases from V and 0 bases from J, with 14 bases between. The chain's CDR3 is CASSNTSLSSYEQYF. The CDR3 DNA reads as TGTGCCAGCAGCAACACTAGCTTGAGCTCCTACGAGCAGTACTTC.

The chain uses TRBV2 and TRBJ1-6; 7 bases align to TRBD1. CDR3 length equals 15 residues. V trimming: 5 bases; J trimming: 8 bases; junction bases outside the gene matches: 9. CDR1 and CDR2 (germline): SNHLY, FYNNEI. The CDR3 DNA reads as TGTGCCAGCAGTCTACGGACAGGTCGACATTCACCCCTCCACTTT. Amino acids: CASSLRTGRHSPLHF.

The chain links TRBV2 to TRBJ2-2; TRBD1 matches 8 bases. V lost 6 bases to trimming and J lost 1 base; unmatched junction nucleotides: 4. Germline loops: CDR1 SNHLY, CDR2 FYNNEI. The length of the CDR3 is 15 residues. The CDR3 nucleotides are TGTGCCAGCAGCCTCGACAGGGGGAACACCGGGGAGCTGTTTTTT. This gives the protein CASSLDRGNTGELFF.

The chain couples TRBV19 to TRBJ1-1; D is unresolved. Germline lookup yields CDR1 LNHDA and CDR2 SQIVND (reference sequence). The V end was cut by 0 bases, the J end by 11 bases, with 13 bases between. The CDR3 length is 13 residues. The CDR3 region has the DNA TGTGCCAGTAGTATAGAGCCCAGCGGGTGGGCTTTCTTT. As protein: CASSIEPSGWAFF.

This chain links TRBV4-2 with TRBJ2-7; D is uncertain. Trimming pared 0 bases from V and 6 bases from J, leaving 12 bases between. Germline V gene sequence: CDR1 LGHNA, CDR2 YNFKEQ. There are 14 residues in the CDR3. For the CDR3, the DNA is TGTGCCAGCAGCCAAGAGAGTTCCCGTTTCGAGCAGTACTTC. Its translation: CASSQESSRFEQYF.

The chain combines TRBV6-2 or TRBV6-3 with TRBJ2-2; TRBD2 agrees at 7 bases. CDR3 length equals 16 residues. V was pared by 1 base and J by 2 bases, with 4 bases of the junction left unmatched. Germline CDR1 reads MNHEY; CDR2 reads SVGEGT. In DNA form, the CDR3 reads TGTGCCAGCAGTTACTTGGGACTACCTAACACCGGGGAGCTGTTTTTT. Residues: CASSYLGLPNTGELFF.

This clone was seen a few times. The rearrangement uses TRBV10-2 and TRBJ1-2; 7 bases fit TRBD1. Germline V gene data show CDR1 as WSHSY and CDR2 as SAAADI. V dropped 4 bases and J dropped 3; count of bases not matched to a gene: 2. The CDR3 spans 13 residues. The CDR3 here is CASSGGQYYGYTF. The CDR3, as DNA: TGCGCCAGCAGTGGGGGACAGTACTATGGCTACACCTTC.

This chain links TRBV6-2 or TRBV6-3 with TRBJ2-1; 14 positions match TRBD2. This CDR3 has 21 residues. Germline V lookup: CDR1 MNHEY, CDR2 SVGEGT. V shed 2 bases, J shed 0 bases, and the junction held 12 bases outside the gene matches. In DNA form, the CDR3 reads TGTGCCAGCAGTTACAACCTTAGGACTAGCGGGGGGATGAGCTCCTACAATGAGCAGTTCTTC. Protein sequence: CASSYNLRTSGGMSSYNEQFF.

The genes are TRBV2 and TRBJ2-7; TRBD2 aligns across 9 bases. This CDR3 is 11 amino acids long. Trimming at V came to 8 bases and at J to 7 bases, leaving 3 bases not matched to a gene. CDR1 and CDR2 (germline): SNHLY, FYNNEI. This CDR3 reads CASRAGGEQYF. As DNA, the CDR3 is TGTGCCAGCCGGGCGGGGGGGGAGCAGTACTTC.

This chain joins TRBV20-1 and TRBJ1-6; the match to TRBD1 covers 7 bases. The J segment lost 5 bases and the V segment lost 3 bases, leaving 7 bases of the junction unmatched. Germline lookup yields CDR1 DFQATT and CDR2 SNEGSKA (reference sequence). The CDR3 contains 15 residues. CDR3 bases: TGCAGTGCTAGTGGTTCGGGACAGAATAATTCACCCCTCCACTTT. Translation gives CSASGSGQNNSPLHF.

The chain uses TRBV15 and TRBJ1-5; D gene unclear. CDR1 LNHNV and CDR2 YYDKDF come from the germline V gene (reference sequence). The CDR3 is 13 residues long. V was clipped by 1 base and J by 4 bases, with 5 bases between them. The CDR3 protein is CATSRVRNQPQHF. DNA of the CDR3: TGTGCCACCAGCAGAGTTCGGAATCAGCCCCAGCATTTT.

The rearrangement joins TRBV30 to TRBJ1-2, with D possibly being TRBD1 (5 bases). Trimming left V 6 bases short and J 4 bases short, with 12 bases between. Germline V CDR1 and CDR2: GTSNPN, SVGIG (reference sequence). The CDR3 consists of 12 residues. In DNA, the CDR3 is TGTGCCTGTAACCAGGGTGGCTATGGCTACACCTTC. Amino acid sequence: CACNQGGYGYTF.

This clone was observed a single time. The chain links TRBV5-5 to TRBJ1-1; D unresolved. Germline loops: CDR1 SGHKS, CDR2 YYEKEE (reference sequence). V lost 3 bases, J lost 2 bases, and 8 bases lay in between. The length of the CDR3 is 13 residues. The CDR3, as DNA: TGTGCCAGCAGCTCTAGAGGCAACACTGAAGCTTTCTTT. Its translation: CASSSRGNTEAFF.

The rearrangement uses TRBV5-1 and TRBJ1-6; 8 bases agree with TRBD1. J was trimmed by 4 bases and V by 4 bases; bases with no gene match: 4. Germline CDR1 reads SGHRS; CDR2 reads YFSETQ. The CDR3 runs 15 residues. The CDR3 DNA is TGCGCCAGCAGCGTTGGACAGGGATATAATTCACCCCTCCACTTT. Encoded protein: CASSVGQGYNSPLHF. Drawing the rest from reference TRBV5-1 and TRBJ1-6, the complete variable domain is KAGVTQTPRYLIKTRGQQVTLSCSPISGHRSVSWYQQTPGQGLQFLFEYFSETQRNKGNFPGRFSGRQFSNSRSEMNVSTLELGDSALYLCASSVGQGYNSPLHFGNGTRLTVT.

The genes are TRBV10-3 and TRBJ2-3; 7 bases line up with TRBD2. This CDR3 has 14 residues. J was trimmed by 3 bases and V by 4 bases; bases with no gene match: 4. The germline V gene encodes CDR1 ENHRY and CDR2 SYGVKD. DNA of the CDR3: TGTGCCATCAGTGGGGACTACCAAACAGATACGCAGTATTTT. It specifies CAISGDYQTDTQYF.

The CDR3 region is CASSLEGAIKISSYNEQFF. The CDR3 DNA reads as TGTGCCAGCAGCTTGGAGGGGGCTATTAAAATCAGCTCCTACAATGAGCAGTTCTTC. The genes are TRBV5-8 and TRBJ2-1, with 7 bases fitting TRBD1. Germline V gene data show CDR1 as SGHTS and CDR2 as YDEGEE. This CDR3 spans 19 amino acids. V dropped 0 bases and J dropped 0; count of bases not matched to a gene: 12.

The chain recombines TRBV5-1 with TRBJ2-5; 9 bases are shared with TRBD1. Germline loops: CDR1 SGHRS, CDR2 YFSETQ. The length of the CDR3 is 20 residues. Trimming cost V 2 bases and J 5 bases; bases outside gene matches: 22. The CDR3 protein is CASSFIPLNSGQGIGETQYF. The DNA for the CDR3 is TGCGCCAGCAGCTTCATACCACTCAACTCGGGACAGGGAATAGGGGAGACCCAGTACTTC.

On this clone: Germline is not matched at one junction end, which may reflect a read error. This chain uses TRBV7-7 with TRBJ1-1, with D unresolved. The CDR3 is 13 residues long. Germline V gene lookup returns CDR1 SSHAT and CDR2 FNYEAQ (reference sequence). The CDR3 DNA reads TGTGCTAGCAGCCTGACAACGGACACTGAAGCTTTCTTT. It translates to CASSLTTDTEAFF. The whole variable domain, filled in from reference TRBV7-7 and TRBJ1-1, reads GAGVSQSPRYKVTKRGQDVTLRCDPISSHATLYWYQQALGQGPEFLTYFNYEAQPDKSGLPSDRFSAERPEGSISTLTIQRTEQRDSAMYRCASSLTTDTEAFFGQGTRLTVV.

This chain connects TRBV7-8 to TRBJ1-3, with D uncertain. The CDR3 totals 15 residues. Germline values: CDR1 SGHVS, CDR2 FQNEAQ. The V end was cut by 5 bases, the J end by 0 bases, with 11 bases between. CDR3: CASSHGPGSGNTIYF. The CDR3 DNA reads TGTGCCAGCAGCCACGGTCCAGGCTCTGGAAACACCATATATTTT.

The chain recombines TRBV19 with TRBJ1-1, with D tentatively TRBD1 (5 bases). V gave up 5 bases and J gave up 0 bases, with 10 bases separating them. The CDR3 has 14 amino acids. CDR1 is LNHDA and CDR2 is SQIVND in the germline V gene (reference sequence). The CDR3 DNA reads as TGTGCCAGTAGTGCTTGGGGGGTGAACACTGAAGCTTTCTTT. It yields the protein CASSAWGVNTEAFF.

The chain uses TRBV7-2 and TRBJ2-3, with TRBD1 matching 8 bases. Per germline, CDR1 SGHTA and CDR2 FQGNSA. Germline trimming cut 6 bases from V and 7 bases from J; bases unmatched to any gene: 6. The CDR3 contains 13 residues. CDR3 DNA sequence: TGTGCCAGCAGGGGACAGGTGGGATATACGCAGTATTTT. Its protein is CASRGQVGYTQYF.

This sequence joins TRBV27 and TRBJ2-5, with D maybe TRBD1 (7 bases). With 6 bases removed from V and 5 bases from J, the gap between germline ends came to 13 bases. Per germline, CDR1 MNHEY and CDR2 SMNVEV (reference sequence). The CDR3 has 13 amino acids. CDR3 bases: TGTGCCAGCAGACCACAGGGGAGGGAGACCCAGTACTTC. Protein product: CASRPQGRETQYF.

This rearrangement joins TRBV20-1 to TRBJ1-2, with TRBD1 matching over 7 bases. Germline-derived CDR1 and CDR2 are DFQATT and SNEGSKA (reference sequence). J gave up 9 bases and V 6 bases, and 7 bases lay outside the gene matches. CDR3 size: 11 residues. The CDR3 sequence: CSAQKGQSYTF. DNA for the CDR3: TGCAGTGCCCAAAAGGGACAGAGCTACACCTTC.

The rearrangement uses TRBV9 and TRBJ1-4; 7 bases match TRBD1. The trim removed 2 bases at V and 7 bases at J, leaving 8 bases unmatched. Germline CDR1 and CDR2: SGDLS and YYNGEE. The CDR3 is made up of 15 amino acids. CDR3 sequence: CASSVSTGSGEKLFF. In DNA form, the CDR3 reads TGTGCCAGCAGCGTCTCGACAGGGTCGGGTGAAAAACTGTTTTTT. The full variable domain, completed using reference TRBV9 and TRBJ1-4, is DSGVTQTPKHLITATGQRVTLRCSPRSGDLSVYWYQQSLDQGLQFLIQYYNGEERAKGNILERFSAQQFPDLHSELNLSSLELGDSALYFCASSVSTGSGEKLFFGSGTQLSVL.

V and J are TRBV6-1 and TRBJ1-5; weak D call: TRBD1 (5 bases). Germline V gives CDR1 MNHNS, CDR2 SASEGT. V shed 3 bases and J shed 9 bases, with 9 bases lying between them. The CDR3 has 12 residues. In nucleotides, the CDR3 is TGTGCCAGCAGTGACCCCGGGGGGCCCCAGCATTTT. Translating it yields CASSDPGGPQHF.

CDR3 DNA sequence: TGTGCCAGTAGTCCCCGGGAATTCTCTGGAAACACCATATATTTT. This codes for CASSPREFSGNTIYF. V and J are TRBV19 and TRBJ1-3; D is uncertain. Trimming removed 5 bases at V and 0 bases at J, with 11 bases between. The CDR3 loop spans 15 amino acids. From germline, CDR1 is LNHDA and CDR2 SQIVND (reference sequence).